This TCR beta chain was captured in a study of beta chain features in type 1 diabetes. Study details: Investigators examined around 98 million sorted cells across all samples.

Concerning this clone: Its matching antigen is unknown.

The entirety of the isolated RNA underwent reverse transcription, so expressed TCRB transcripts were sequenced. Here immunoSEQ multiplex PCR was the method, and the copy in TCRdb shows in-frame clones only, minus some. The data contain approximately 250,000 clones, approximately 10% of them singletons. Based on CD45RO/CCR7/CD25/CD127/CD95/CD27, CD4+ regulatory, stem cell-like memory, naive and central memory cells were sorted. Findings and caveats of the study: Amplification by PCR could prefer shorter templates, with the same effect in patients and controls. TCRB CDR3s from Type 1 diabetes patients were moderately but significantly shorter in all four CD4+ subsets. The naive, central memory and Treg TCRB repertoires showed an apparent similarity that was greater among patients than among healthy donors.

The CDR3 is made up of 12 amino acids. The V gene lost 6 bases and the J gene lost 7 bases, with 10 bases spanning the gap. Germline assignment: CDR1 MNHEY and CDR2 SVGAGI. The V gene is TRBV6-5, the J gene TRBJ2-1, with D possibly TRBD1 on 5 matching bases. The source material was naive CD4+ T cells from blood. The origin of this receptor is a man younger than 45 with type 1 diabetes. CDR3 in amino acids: CASSQGWNEQFF. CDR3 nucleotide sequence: TGTGCCAGCAGCCAGGGATGGAATGAGCAGTTCTTC.